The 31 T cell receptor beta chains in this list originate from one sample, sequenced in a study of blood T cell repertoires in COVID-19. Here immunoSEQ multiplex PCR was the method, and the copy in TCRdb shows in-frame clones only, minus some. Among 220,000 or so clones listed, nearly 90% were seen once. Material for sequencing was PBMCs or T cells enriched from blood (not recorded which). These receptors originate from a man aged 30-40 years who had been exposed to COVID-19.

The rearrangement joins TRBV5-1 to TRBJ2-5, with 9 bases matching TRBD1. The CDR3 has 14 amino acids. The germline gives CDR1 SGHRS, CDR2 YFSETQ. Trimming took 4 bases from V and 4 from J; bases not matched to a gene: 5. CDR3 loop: CASSRGQGGETQYF. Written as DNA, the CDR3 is TGCGCCAGCAGCAGGGGACAGGGCGGAGAGACCCAGTACTTC.

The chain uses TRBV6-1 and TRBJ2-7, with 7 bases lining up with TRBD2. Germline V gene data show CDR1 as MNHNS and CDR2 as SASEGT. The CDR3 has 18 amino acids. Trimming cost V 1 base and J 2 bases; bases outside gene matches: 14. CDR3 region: CASSEVMGGRVVTYEQYF. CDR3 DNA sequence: TGTGCCAGCAGTGAAGTAATGGGGGGGAGGGTCGTTACCTACGAGCAGTACTTC.

This CDR3 is CASSSLAGGNYEQYF. DNA for the CDR3: TGTGCCAGCAGCTCCCTAGCGGGGGGTAACTACGAGCAGTACTTC. The chain carries TRBV7-2 and TRBJ2-7; TRBD2 matches 11 bases. The CDR3 has 15 amino acids. The ends lost 4 bases at V and 3 bases at J; junction bases unmatched: 5. Germline V gene sequence: CDR1 SGHTA, CDR2 FQGNSA. The full variable domain, completed using reference TRBV7-2 and TRBJ2-7, is GAGVSQSPSNKVTEKGKDVELRCDPISGHTALYWYRQSLGQGLEFLIYFQGNSAPDKSGLPSDRFSAERTGGSVSTLTIQRTQQEDSAVYLCASSSLAGGNYEQYFGPGTRLTVT.

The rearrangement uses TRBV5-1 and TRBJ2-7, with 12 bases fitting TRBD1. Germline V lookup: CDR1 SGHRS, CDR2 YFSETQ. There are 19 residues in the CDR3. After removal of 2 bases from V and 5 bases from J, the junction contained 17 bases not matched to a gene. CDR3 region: CASSFFFSPGQGALDEQYF. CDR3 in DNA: TGCGCCAGCAGCTTTTTTTTCTCACCGGGACAGGGGGCGTTAGACGAGCAGTACTTC.

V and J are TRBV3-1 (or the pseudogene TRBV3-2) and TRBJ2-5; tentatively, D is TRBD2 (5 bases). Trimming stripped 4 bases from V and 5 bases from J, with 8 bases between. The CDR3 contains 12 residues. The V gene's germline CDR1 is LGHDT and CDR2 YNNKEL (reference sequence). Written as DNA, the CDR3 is TGTGCCAGCAGCCGAGGGCTCGAGACCCAGTACTTC. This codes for CASSRGLETQYF.

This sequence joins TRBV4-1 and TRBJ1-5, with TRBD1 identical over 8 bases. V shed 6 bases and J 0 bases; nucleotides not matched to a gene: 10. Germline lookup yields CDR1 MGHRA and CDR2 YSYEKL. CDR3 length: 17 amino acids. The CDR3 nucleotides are TGCGCCAGCAGACATATAGGACAGGGCCCTAGCAATCAGCCCCAGCATTTT. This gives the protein CASRHIGQGPSNQPQHF.

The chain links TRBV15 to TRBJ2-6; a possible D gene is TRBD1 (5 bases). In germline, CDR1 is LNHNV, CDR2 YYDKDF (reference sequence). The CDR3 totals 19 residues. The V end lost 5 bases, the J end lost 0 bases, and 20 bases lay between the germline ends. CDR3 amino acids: CATSPPLGVWTSGANVLTF. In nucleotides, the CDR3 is TGTGCCACCAGCCCCCCGTTAGGGGTCTGGACCTCTGGGGCCAACGTCCTGACTTTC.

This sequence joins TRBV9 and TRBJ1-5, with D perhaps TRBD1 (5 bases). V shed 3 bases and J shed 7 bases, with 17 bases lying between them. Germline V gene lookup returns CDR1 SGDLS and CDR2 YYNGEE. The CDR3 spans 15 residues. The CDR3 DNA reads TGTGCCAGCAGCGCGGACGTGGGGGGGGTACAGCCCCAGCATTTT. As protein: CASSADVGGVQPQHF.

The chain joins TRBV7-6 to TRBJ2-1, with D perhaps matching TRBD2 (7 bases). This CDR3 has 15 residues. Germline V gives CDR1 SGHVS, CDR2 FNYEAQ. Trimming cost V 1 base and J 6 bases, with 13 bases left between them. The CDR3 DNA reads TGTGCCAGCAGCTTAGTTGGGGGGGCCCCCAATGAGCAGTTCTTC. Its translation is CASSLVGGAPNEQFF.

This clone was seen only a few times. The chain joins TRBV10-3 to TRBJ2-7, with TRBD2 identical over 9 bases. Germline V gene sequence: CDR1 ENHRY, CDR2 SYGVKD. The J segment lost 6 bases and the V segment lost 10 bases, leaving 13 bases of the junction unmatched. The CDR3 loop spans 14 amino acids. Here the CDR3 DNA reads TGTGCCACCCAATTCCCGGGACTAGCCAGCGAGCAGTACTTC. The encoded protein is CATQFPGLASEQYF.

The CDR3 protein is CSVHRQGRDTEAFF. Written as DNA, the CDR3 is TGCAGCGTTCACCGACAGGGTAGGGACACTGAAGCTTTCTTT. The chain is built from TRBV29-1 and TRBJ1-1; 7 bases match TRBD1. CDR1 is SQVTM and CDR2 is ANQGSEA in the germline V gene. V dropped 5 bases and J dropped 3; count of bases not matched to a gene: 9. The CDR3 runs 14 residues.

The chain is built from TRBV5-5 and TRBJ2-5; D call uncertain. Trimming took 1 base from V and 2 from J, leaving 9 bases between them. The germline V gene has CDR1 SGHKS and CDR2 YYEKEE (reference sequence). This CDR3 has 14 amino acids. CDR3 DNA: TGTGCCAGCAGCTTGTTGCCGGTACAAGAGACCCAGTACTTC. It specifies CASSLLPVQETQYF.

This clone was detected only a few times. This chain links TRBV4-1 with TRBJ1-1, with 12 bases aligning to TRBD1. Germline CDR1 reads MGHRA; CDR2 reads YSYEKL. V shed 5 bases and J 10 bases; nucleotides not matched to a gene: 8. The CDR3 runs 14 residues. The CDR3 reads CASSARDRGRGAFF. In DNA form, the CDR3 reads TGCGCCAGCAGCGCCAGGGACAGGGGGCGCGGAGCTTTCTTT.

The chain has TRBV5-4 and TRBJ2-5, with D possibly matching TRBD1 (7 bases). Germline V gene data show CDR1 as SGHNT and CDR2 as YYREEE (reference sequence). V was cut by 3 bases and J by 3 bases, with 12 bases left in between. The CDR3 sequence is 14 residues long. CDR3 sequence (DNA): TGTGCCAGCAGCTCCAGGGGGGCGGAAGAGACCCAGTACTTC. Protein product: CASSSRGAEETQYF.

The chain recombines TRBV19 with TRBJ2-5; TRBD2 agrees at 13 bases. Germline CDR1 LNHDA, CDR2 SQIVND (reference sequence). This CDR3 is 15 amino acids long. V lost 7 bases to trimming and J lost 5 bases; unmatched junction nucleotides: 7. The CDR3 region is CASKTSGGTGETQYF. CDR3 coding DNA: TGTGCCAGTAAGACTAGCGGGGGGACGGGGGAGACCCAGTACTTC.

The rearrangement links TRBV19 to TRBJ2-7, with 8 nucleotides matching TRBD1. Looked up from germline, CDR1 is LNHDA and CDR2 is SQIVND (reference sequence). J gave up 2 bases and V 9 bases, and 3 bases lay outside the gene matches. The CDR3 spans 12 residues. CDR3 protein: CASGTGTYEQYF. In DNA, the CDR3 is TGTGCCAGCGGGACAGGAACCTACGAGCAGTACTTC.

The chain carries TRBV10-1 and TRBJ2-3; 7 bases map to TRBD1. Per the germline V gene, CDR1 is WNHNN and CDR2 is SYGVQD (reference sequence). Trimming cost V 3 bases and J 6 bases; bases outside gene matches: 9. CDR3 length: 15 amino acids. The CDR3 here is CASSEGTALKDTQYF. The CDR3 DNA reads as TGCGCCAGCAGTGAAGGGACAGCCCTGAAGGATACGCAGTATTTT.

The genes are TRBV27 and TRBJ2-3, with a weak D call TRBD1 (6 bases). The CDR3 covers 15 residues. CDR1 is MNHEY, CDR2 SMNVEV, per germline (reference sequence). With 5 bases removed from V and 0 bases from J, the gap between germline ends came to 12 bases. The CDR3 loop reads CASSPGTLSTDTQYF. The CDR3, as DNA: TGTGCCAGCAGTCCCGGGACACTTAGCACAGATACGCAGTATTTT.

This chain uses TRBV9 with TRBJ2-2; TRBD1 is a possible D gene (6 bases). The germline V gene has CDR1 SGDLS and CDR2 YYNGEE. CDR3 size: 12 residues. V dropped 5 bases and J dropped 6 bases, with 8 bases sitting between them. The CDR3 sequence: CASSQGSGELFF. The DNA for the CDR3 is TGTGCCAGCAGTCAGGGGTCCGGGGAGCTGTTTTTT.

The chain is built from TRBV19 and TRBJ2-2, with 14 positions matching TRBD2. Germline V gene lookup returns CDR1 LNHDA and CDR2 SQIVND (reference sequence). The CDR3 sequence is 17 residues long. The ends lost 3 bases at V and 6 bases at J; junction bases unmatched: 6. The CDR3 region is CASSIPRLAGGPGELFF. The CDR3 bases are TGTGCCAGTAGTATCCCCAGACTAGCGGGGGGGCCCGGGGAGCTGTTTTTT.

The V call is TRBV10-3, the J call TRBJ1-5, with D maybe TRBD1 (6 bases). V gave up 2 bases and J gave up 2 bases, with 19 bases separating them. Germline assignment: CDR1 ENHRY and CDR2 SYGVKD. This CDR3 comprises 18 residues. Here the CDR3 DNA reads TGTGCCATCAGTGAGACCCTACAGGGTGGGAGCGGCAATCAGCCCCAGCATTTT. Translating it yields CAISETLQGGSGNQPQHF.

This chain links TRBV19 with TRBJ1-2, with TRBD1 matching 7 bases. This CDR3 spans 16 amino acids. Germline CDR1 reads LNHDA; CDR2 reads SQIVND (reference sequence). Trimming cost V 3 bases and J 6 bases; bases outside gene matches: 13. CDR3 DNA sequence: TGTGCCAGTAGTATTGGACAGGCCCGTAGGGGTCATGGCTACACCTTC. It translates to CASSIGQARRGHGYTF.

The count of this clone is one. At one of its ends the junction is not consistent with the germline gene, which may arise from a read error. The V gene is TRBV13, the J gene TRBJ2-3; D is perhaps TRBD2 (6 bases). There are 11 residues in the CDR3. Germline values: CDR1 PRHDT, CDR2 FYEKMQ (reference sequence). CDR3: CASSSDGGCDF. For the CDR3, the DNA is TGTGCCAGCAGCTCTGACGGGGGATGCGATTTT.

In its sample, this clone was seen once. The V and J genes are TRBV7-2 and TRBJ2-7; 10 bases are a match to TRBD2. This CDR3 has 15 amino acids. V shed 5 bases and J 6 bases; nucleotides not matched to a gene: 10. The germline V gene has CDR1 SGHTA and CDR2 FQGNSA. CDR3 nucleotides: TGTGCCAGCAGCCTAGGGAGCGGGGGGGCTCTCGAGCAGTACTTC. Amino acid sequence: CASSLGSGGALEQYF.

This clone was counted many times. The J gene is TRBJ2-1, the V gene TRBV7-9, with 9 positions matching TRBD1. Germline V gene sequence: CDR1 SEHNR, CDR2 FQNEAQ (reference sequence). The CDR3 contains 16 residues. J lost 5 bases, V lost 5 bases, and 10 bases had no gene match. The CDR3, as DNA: TGTGCCAGCAGCCCACAAGGGGGGACAGGGAACAATGAGCAGTTCTTC. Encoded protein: CASSPQGGTGNNEQFF. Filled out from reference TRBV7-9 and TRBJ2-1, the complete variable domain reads DTGVSQNPRHKITKRGQNVTFRCDPISEHNRLYWYRQTLGQGPEFLTYFQNEAQLEKSRLLSDRFSAERPKGSFSTLEIQRTEQGDSAMYLCASSPQGGTGNNEQFFGPGTRLTVL.

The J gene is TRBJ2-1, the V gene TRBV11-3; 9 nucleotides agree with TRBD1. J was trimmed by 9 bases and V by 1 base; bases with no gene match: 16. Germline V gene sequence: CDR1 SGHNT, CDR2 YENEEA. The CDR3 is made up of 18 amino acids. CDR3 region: CASSLGLDGGTGYVEQFF. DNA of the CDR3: TGTGCCAGCAGCTTAGGGCTTGATGGGGGGACAGGGTATGTTGAGCAGTTCTTC. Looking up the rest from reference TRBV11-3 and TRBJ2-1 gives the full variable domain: EAGVVQSPRYKIIEKKQPVAFWCNPISGHNTLYWYLQNLGQGPELLIRYENEEAVDDSQLPKDRFSAERLKGVDSTLKIQPAELGDSAVYLCASSLGLDGGTGYVEQFFGPGTRLTVL.

The CDR3 DNA is TGTGCCAGCGGGCCGCCGAGAGGGACAGGGACCCAGTACTTC. Amino acids: CASGPPRGTGTQYF. The chain recombines TRBV27 with TRBJ2-5; TRBD1 aligns across 8 bases. V trimming: 8 bases; J trimming: 7 bases; junction bases outside the gene matches: 12. CDR3 length equals 14 residues. CDR1 MNHEY and CDR2 SMNVEV come from the germline V gene (reference sequence).

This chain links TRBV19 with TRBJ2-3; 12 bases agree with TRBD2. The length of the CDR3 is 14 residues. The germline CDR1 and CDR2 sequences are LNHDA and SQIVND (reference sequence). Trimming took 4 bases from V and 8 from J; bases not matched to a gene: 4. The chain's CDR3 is CASSTGTSGFTQYF. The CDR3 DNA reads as TGTGCCAGTAGTACTGGGACTAGCGGGTTTACGCAGTATTTT.

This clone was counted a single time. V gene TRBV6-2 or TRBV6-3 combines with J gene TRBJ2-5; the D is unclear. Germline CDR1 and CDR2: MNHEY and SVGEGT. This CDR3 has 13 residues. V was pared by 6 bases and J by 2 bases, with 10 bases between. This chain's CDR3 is CASSPRYQETQYF. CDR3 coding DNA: TGTGCCAGCAGCCCGAGATATCAAGAGACCCAGTACTTC.

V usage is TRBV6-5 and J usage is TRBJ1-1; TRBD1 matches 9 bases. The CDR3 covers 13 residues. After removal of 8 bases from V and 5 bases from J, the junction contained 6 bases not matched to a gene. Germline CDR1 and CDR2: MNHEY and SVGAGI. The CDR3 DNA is TGTGCCAGCGAGGACAGGGGTCGTACTGAAGCTTTCTTT. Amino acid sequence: CASEDRGRTEAFF.

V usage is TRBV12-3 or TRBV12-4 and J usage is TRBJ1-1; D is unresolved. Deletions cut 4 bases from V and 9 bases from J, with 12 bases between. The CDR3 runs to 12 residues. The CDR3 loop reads CASSSSGAKAFF. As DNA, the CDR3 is TGTGCCAGCAGTTCATCTGGAGCGAAAGCTTTCTTT.